Shown below are 27 T cell receptor beta chains from a single sample sequenced in a study of T cell changes during pregnancy in multiple sclerosis. Sequenced by immunoSEQ multiplex PCR; TCRdb stores in-frame clones only, minus some. The table lists approximately 23,000 clones, approximately 90% of them singletons. The sample here was CD8+ T cells from peripheral blood mononuclear cells, taken in the first trimester of pregnancy. Source of these receptors: a female donor with multiple sclerosis, enrolled in a pregnancy study.

The chain couples TRBV27 to TRBJ2-3; TRBD2 might be the D (6 bases). V shed 8 bases and J shed 0 bases, with 24 bases lying between them. The V gene's germline CDR1 is MNHEY and CDR2 SMNVEV (reference sequence). CDR3 size: 18 residues. The CDR3 DNA reads TGTGCCAGCGGCCGACTTCGGCTAGCGCCAAAAAGCACAGATACGCAGTATTTT. Its protein is CASGRLRLAPKSTDTQYF.

V and J are TRBV11-2 and TRBJ1-5; D ambiguous. Trimming cost V 4 bases and J 3 bases, with 13 bases left between them. Germline values: CDR1 SGHAT, CDR2 FQNNGV. This CDR3 contains 15 residues. The CDR3 coding sequence is TGTGCCAGCAGCTCGGTGGGAGGGTCCAATCAGCCCCAGCATTTT. As protein: CASSSVGGSNQPQHF.

For this clone: The junction departs from the called germline gene at one end, perhaps through a read error. The chain is built from TRBV10-2 and TRBJ2-7; D may be TRBD2 (5 bases). In germline, CDR1 is WSHSY, CDR2 SAAADI. This CDR3 is built from 13 residues. The CDR3 nucleotides are TGCGCCAGCAGTGAGGAGGGTTCTTACGGGCAGTACTTC. It is translated as CASSEEGSYGQYF.

This clone was recorded a few times. The same CDR3 arises from other DNA sequences in this sample as well. The chain combines TRBV6-4 with TRBJ2-5; possibly TRBD2 for D (5 bases). CDR3 length: 16 amino acids. V dropped 5 bases and J dropped 4 bases, with 20 bases sitting between them. Germline CDR1 is MRHNA and CDR2 is SNTAGT. The CDR3 sequence is CASSPEGPGSVETQYF. The CDR3 DNA follows: TGTGCCAGCAGTCCAGAGGGCCCGGGGTCGGTAGAGACCCAGTACTTC.

This clone was counted a single time. The chain uses TRBV2 and TRBJ1-1; 7 bases line up with TRBD1. Per germline, CDR1 SNHLY and CDR2 FYNNEI. Trimming cost V 5 bases and J 3 bases; bases outside gene matches: 9. The CDR3 spans 15 residues. As DNA, the CDR3 is TGTGCCAGCAGTAGAGGGACAGCAGCGGACACTGAAGCTTTCTTT. Protein sequence: CASSRGTAADTEAFF. The whole variable domain, filled in from reference TRBV2 and TRBJ1-1, reads EPEVTQTPSHQVTQMGQEVILRCVPISNHLYFYWYRQILGQKVEFLVSFYNNEISEKSEIFDDQFSVERPDGSNFTLKIRSTKLEDSAMYFCASSRGTAADTEAFFGQGTRLTVV.

This rearrangement joins TRBV5-1 to TRBJ1-5; no firm D call. Germline CDR1 SGHRS, CDR2 YFSETQ. The CDR3 covers 13 residues. Trimming removed 5 bases from V and 1 base from J, with 7 bases in between. The DNA of the CDR3 is TGCGCCAGCAGAGTAGCCAGCAATCAGCCCCAGCATTTT. Translation: CASRVASNQPQHF.

This sequence joins TRBV4-2 and TRBJ2-7; TRBD2 might be the D (5 bases). This CDR3 comprises 16 residues. The ends were cut back, 1 base at V and 0 bases at J, with 13 bases in the middle. Per the germline V gene, CDR1 is LGHNA and CDR2 is YNFKEQ. Here the CDR3 reads CASSQGSGWDSYEQYF. Here the CDR3 DNA reads TGTGCCAGCAGCCAAGGATCGGGGTGGGACTCCTACGAGCAGTACTTC.

A single count supports this clone. V and J are TRBV6-6 and TRBJ2-5; D remains unclear. The CDR3 contains 13 residues. The V gene's germline CDR1 is MNHNY and CDR2 SVGAGI (reference sequence). V lost 7 bases to trimming and J lost 3 bases, with 12 bases between them. The CDR3, as DNA: TGTGCCAGCACCTTACAAGGAGAAGAGACCCAGTACTTC. This sequence encodes CASTLQGEETQYF.

The chain has TRBV4-3 and TRBJ1-2; 7 bases are shared with TRBD1. After removal of 0 bases from V and 7 bases from J, the junction contained 8 bases not matched to a gene. This CDR3 is built from 15 residues. The V gene's germline CDR1 is LGHNA and CDR2 YSLEER. DNA of the CDR3: TGCGCCAGCAGCCAAGATAGGAGGGGGCGCTTTGGCTACACCTTC. Encoded protein: CASSQDRRGRFGYTF.

This chain links TRBV6-1 with TRBJ2-7; 10 nucleotides agree with TRBD1. Germline loops: CDR1 MNHNS, CDR2 SASEGT. The CDR3 has 15 residues. V gave up 1 base and J gave up 0 bases; unmatched junction bases: 0. The CDR3 protein is CASSEGTGGSYEQYF. The CDR3 region has the DNA TGTGCCAGCAGTGAAGGGACAGGGGGCTCCTACGAGCAGTACTTC.

The chain joins TRBV29-1 to TRBJ2-1, with 8 nucleotides matching TRBD1. The CDR3 has 15 amino acids. Unmatched junction bases numbered 8, after V lost 5 bases and J lost 2 bases. From germline, CDR1 is SQVTM and CDR2 ANQGSEA. CDR3: CSVRSGTGPYNEQFF. CDR3 bases: TGCAGCGTTAGGTCCGGGACAGGCCCCTACAATGAGCAGTTCTTC.

Turning to this clone: Distinct nucleotide sequences in the sample also encode this CDR3. The chain carries TRBV7-9 and TRBJ2-7; tentatively, D is TRBD1 (5 bases). The CDR3 is made up of 13 amino acids. The V gene lost 4 bases and the J gene lost 3 bases, with 10 bases spanning the gap. The germline CDR1 and CDR2 sequences are SEHNR and FQNEAQ (reference sequence). The CDR3 DNA sequence: TGTGCCAGCAGCTATACAGGTGACTACGAGCAGTACTTC. It specifies CASSYTGDYEQYF.

This chain connects TRBV4-3 to TRBJ1-1, with D possibly matching TRBD1 (5 bases). The germline V gene has CDR1 LGHNA and CDR2 YSLEER. V lost 0 bases, J lost 11 bases, and 16 bases lay in between. CDR3 size: 14 residues. DNA for the CDR3: TGCGCCAGCAGCCAAGATCGGGATACAGGAGGGGCTTTCTTT. Translated: CASSQDRDTGGAFF.

The chain links TRBV6-1 to TRBJ2-2; 7 nucleotides line up with TRBD2. The CDR3 is made up of 14 amino acids. CDR1 and CDR2 (germline): MNHNS, SASEGT. The V segment lost 4 bases and the J segment 3 bases; nucleotides outside the gene matches: 2. This CDR3 reads CASSVGGDTGELFF. CDR3 bases: TGTGCCAGCAGTGTTGGGGGGGACACCGGGGAGCTGTTTTTT.

The CDR3 region has the DNA TGTGCCAGCAGCTTAGAAGCCCACGAGCAGTACTTC. This gives the protein CASSLEAHEQYF. V gene TRBV7-9 combines with J gene TRBJ2-7; D is ambiguous. V was cut by 1 base and J by 5 bases, with 6 bases left in between. The germline V gene encodes CDR1 SEHNR and CDR2 FQNEAQ (reference sequence). The CDR3 is 12 amino acids.

V is TRBV13 and J is TRBJ2-1, with D possibly being TRBD2 (5 bases). This CDR3 comprises 11 residues. Trimming left V 8 bases short and J 10 bases short, with 12 bases between. Germline-derived CDR1 and CDR2 are PRHDT and FYEKMQ (reference sequence). The CDR3 nucleotides read TGTGCCAGCGGGCTAGCCCCCGAGCAGTTCTTC. Encoded protein: CASGLAPEQFF.

J is TRBJ1-6 and V is TRBV7-9, with no clear D. Germline-derived CDR1 and CDR2 are SEHNR and FQNEAQ (reference sequence). This CDR3 is built from 15 residues. The germline V and J ends were trimmed by 7 bases and 8 bases, with 18 bases remaining between them. In DNA, the CDR3 is TGTGCCAGCACCTCAGGCTCCTTAGTGGATTCACCCCTCCACTTT. Translating gives CASTSGSLVDSPLHF.

The J gene is TRBJ1-1, the V gene TRBV9; TRBD1 matches 9 bases. The V gene's germline CDR1 is SGDLS and CDR2 YYNGEE. This CDR3 has 15 residues. V shed 0 bases, J shed 4 bases, and the junction held 4 bases outside the gene matches. The CDR3 reads CASSVGGTGITEAFF. CDR3 coding DNA: TGTGCCAGCAGCGTAGGTGGGACAGGGATCACTGAAGCTTTCTTT.

V gene TRBV7-3 combines with J gene TRBJ2-5; 8 bases align to TRBD1. The CDR3 extends over 13 amino acids. V shed 4 bases, J shed 5 bases, and the junction held 3 bases outside the gene matches. The V gene's germline CDR1 is SGHTA and CDR2 FQGTGA. The CDR3 bases are TGTGCCAGCAGCTCAGGGGGCCGGGAGACCCAGTACTTC. This translates into CASSSGGRETQYF.

This chain's CDR3 is CASSIPTRQISTDTQYF. As DNA, the CDR3 is TGTGCCAGCAGTATCCCGACTAGGCAGATTAGCACAGATACGCAGTATTTT. This chain connects TRBV28 to TRBJ2-3; D might be TRBD2 (6 bases). Germline lookup yields CDR1 MDHEN and CDR2 SYDVKM. Trimming shortened V by 5 bases and J by 0 bases, and 18 bases separated the two germline ends. This CDR3 region has 17 residues.

The chain is built from TRBV27 and TRBJ2-2; TRBD2 agrees at 7 bases. CDR3 length equals 17 residues. The trim removed 5 bases at V and 2 bases at J, leaving 11 bases unmatched. Germline loops: CDR1 MNHEY, CDR2 SMNVEV (reference sequence). The CDR3 DNA reads as TGTGCCAGCAGTCAAGACCGGGACTATCTAAACACCGGGGAGCTGTTTTTT. Its protein is CASSQDRDYLNTGELFF.

CDR3 in DNA: TGTGCCAGCAGCCCAACAGGGGGCTTTTACTACGAGCAGTACTTC. Its protein is CASSPTGGFYYEQYF. The rearrangement uses TRBV14 and TRBJ2-7, with TRBD1 matching over 9 bases. In germline, CDR1 is SGHDN, CDR2 FVKESK. This CDR3 is built from 15 residues. The junction had 7 bases not matched to a gene; V was cut back by 4 bases and J by 3 bases. The entire variable domain, with the rest obtained from reference TRBV14 and TRBJ2-7, is as follows: EAGVTQFPSHSVIEKGQTVTLRCDPISGHDNLYWYRRVMGKEIKFLLHFVKESKQDESGMPNNRFLAERTGGTYSTLKVQPAELEDSGVYFCASSPTGGFYYEQYFGPGTRLTVT.

The chain is built from TRBV4-3 and TRBJ2-7, with 14 bases that match TRBD2. From germline, CDR1 is LGHNA and CDR2 YSLEER. V was pared by 4 bases and J by 5 bases, with 13 bases of the junction left unmatched. The CDR3 has 18 residues. CDR3 sequence: CASSPGTSGSSESHEQYF. In nucleotides, the CDR3 is TGCGCCAGCAGCCCCGGGACTAGCGGGAGTTCAGAGAGCCACGAGCAGTACTTC.

The chain recombines TRBV19 with TRBJ1-1; D is ambiguous. CDR3 length: 12 amino acids. Germline CDR1 is LNHDA and CDR2 is SQIVND (reference sequence). V lost 6 bases and J lost 2, with 7 bases in between. CDR3: CASRGGNTEAFF. The CDR3 nucleotides read TGTGCCAGTAGGGGAGGAAACACTGAAGCTTTCTTT.

The rearrangement uses TRBV9 and TRBJ2-5, with 7 bases matching TRBD1. J was trimmed by 0 bases and V by 1 base; bases with no gene match: 3. Per germline, CDR1 SGDLS and CDR2 YYNGEE. This CDR3 spans 15 amino acids. The DNA for the CDR3 is TGTGCCAGCAGCGTATCAACAGGGGACCAAGAGACCCAGTACTTC. Protein product: CASSVSTGDQETQYF.

The genes are TRBV27 and TRBJ2-7; 12 bases map to TRBD2. The junction had 8 bases not matched to a gene; V was cut back by 5 bases and J by 6 bases. CDR3 length: 15 amino acids. Germline values: CDR1 MNHEY, CDR2 SMNVEV (reference sequence). The CDR3 spells CASSHTSGRSIEQYF. Written as DNA, the CDR3 is TGTGCCAGCAGTCACACTAGCGGGAGGTCGATCGAGCAGTACTTC.

The V gene is TRBV5-5, the J gene TRBJ2-3, with 7 bases fitting TRBD2. The junction had 1 base not matched to a gene; V was cut back by 1 base and J by 2 bases. There are 14 residues in the CDR3. Germline assignment: CDR1 SGHKS and CDR2 YYEKEE (reference sequence). The CDR3 nucleotides are TGTGCCAGCAGCTTGAGCGGGACCACAGATACGCAGTATTTT. Amino acid sequence: CASSLSGTTDTQYF.